Shown below are 10 T cell receptor beta chains from a single sample sequenced in a study of blood T cell repertoires in COVID-19. Sequencing used immunoSEQ multiplex PCR; TCRdb keeps in-frame clones, though not all of them. This sample has some 150,000 clones, with 65% to 90% found just once. The sequenced material came from peripheral blood. Receptor source: a woman in her forties or fifties in a cohort sampled during active or convalescent COVID-19.

This clone has only a few counts. The chain links TRBV3-1 (or the pseudogene TRBV3-2) to TRBJ1-1, with 7 bases fitting TRBD1. The V gene end was trimmed by 5 bases and the J gene end by 1 base; junction bases not matched to a gene: 4. Germline CDR1 reads LGHDT; CDR2 reads YNNKEL (reference sequence). There are 14 residues in the CDR3. The CDR3 here is CASSAGQKNTEAFF. In DNA, the CDR3 is TGTGCCAGCAGCGCGGGACAGAAGAACACTGAAGCTTTCTTT.

V and J are TRBV30 and TRBJ1-5; 12 positions agree with TRBD1. The germline V gene encodes CDR1 GTSNPN and CDR2 SVGIG (reference sequence). V shed 3 bases and J 7 bases; nucleotides not matched to a gene: 7. The CDR3 has 15 residues. CDR3 region: CAWRAGTGGGQPQHF. The CDR3 bases are TGTGCCTGGAGGGCCGGGACAGGGGGCGGCCAGCCCCAGCATTTT. Using reference TRBV30 and TRBJ1-5 for the parts outside the CDR3, the full variable domain is SQTIHQWPATLVQPVGSPLSLECTVEGTSNPNLYWYRQAAGRGLQLLFYSVGIGQISSEVPQNLSASRPQDRQFILSSKKLLLSDSGFYLCAWRAGTGGGQPQHFGDGTRLSIL.

In this sample, this clone turned up a few times. The chain uses TRBV10-1 and TRBJ2-3; tentatively, D is TRBD1 (5 bases). CDR3 length equals 13 residues. V gave up 6 bases and J gave up 4 bases, with 11 bases separating them. Germline assignment: CDR1 WNHNN and CDR2 SYGVQD (reference sequence). CDR3 amino acids: CASRTDDADTQYF. DNA for the CDR3: TGCGCCAGCAGGACAGACGACGCAGATACGCAGTATTTT.

This sequence joins TRBV6-5 and TRBJ1-3; 7 bases fit TRBD1. V shed 6 bases, J shed 3 bases, and the junction held 8 bases outside the gene matches. Germline loops: CDR1 MNHEY, CDR2 SVGAGI. This CDR3 is built from 15 residues. This CDR3 is CASSRLTGDGNTIYF. CDR3 nucleotides: TGTGCCAGCAGCCGACTAACAGGGGATGGAAACACCATATATTTT.

CDR3 DNA: TGTGCCAGCCTACGGGACAGGGTTTACGAAAAACTGTTTTTT. Protein sequence: CASLRDRVYEKLFF. This chain connects TRBV6-5 to TRBJ1-4, with 9 bases matching TRBD1. Germline V lookup: CDR1 MNHEY, CDR2 SVGAGI. The ends lost 8 bases at V and 8 bases at J; junction bases unmatched: 9. The CDR3 runs to 14 residues.

The chain carries TRBV11-3 and TRBJ1-1, with TRBD1 identical over 7 bases. J gave up 3 bases and V 5 bases, and 3 bases lay outside the gene matches. Germline V gene data show CDR1 as SGHNT and CDR2 as YENEEA. The CDR3 is made up of 13 amino acids. CDR3 DNA: TGTGCCAGCAGCCCGACAGGGTACACTGAAGCTTTCTTT. Translating it yields CASSPTGYTEAFF.

The chain links TRBV5-4 to TRBJ1-5, with TRBD1 matching 7 bases. The CDR3 is 13 amino acids. Germline CDR1 reads SGHNT; CDR2 reads YYREEE (reference sequence). V shed 4 bases, J shed 5 bases, and the junction held 3 bases outside the gene matches. In DNA, the CDR3 is TGTGCCAGCAGCGCCGGGACAGATCAGCCCCAGCATTTT. This gives the protein CASSAGTDQPQHF.

The chain employs TRBV5-1 and TRBJ1-6, with 9 nucleotides matching TRBD1. The J segment lost 10 bases and the V segment lost 4 bases, leaving 9 bases of the junction unmatched. The V gene's germline CDR1 is SGHRS and CDR2 YFSETQ. The CDR3 is 15 residues long. DNA for the CDR3: TGCGCCAGCAGCGTAACAGGGGGCGCGGTGTCACCCCTCCACTTT. Amino acid sequence: CASSVTGGAVSPLHF.

V and J are TRBV5-8 and TRBJ1-3; D is uncertain. The CDR3 has 16 amino acids. V dropped 1 base and J dropped 4 bases, with 15 bases sitting between them. Germline V gives CDR1 SGHTS, CDR2 YDEGEE. CDR3 loop: CASSLWAGDGGNTIYF. CDR3 nucleotides: TGTGCCAGCAGCTTGTGGGCGGGAGACGGAGGAAACACCATATATTTT. The full variable domain, with the rest looked up from reference TRBV5-8 and TRBJ1-3, is EAGVTQSPTHLIKTRGQQATLRCSPISGHTSVYWYQQALGLGLQFLLWYDEGEERNRGNFPPRFSGRQFPNYSSELNVNALELEDSALYLCASSLWAGDGGNTIYFGEGSWLTVV.

The J gene is TRBJ1-2, the V gene TRBV18; weak D call: TRBD1 (6 bases). The CDR3 runs to 14 residues. V was trimmed by 0 bases and J by 6 bases, leaving 11 bases between them. The germline V gene has CDR1 KGHSH and CDR2 LQKENI. For the CDR3, the DNA is TGTGCCAGCTCACCACCACAGGGTCGGGATGGCTACACCTTC. This codes for CASSPPQGRDGYTF.